One sample yielded the 23 T cell receptor beta chains listed below, sequenced in a study of blood T cells in healthy people across ages. With a J-beta primer mix and a sample-barcoded 5' primer, a second PCR ran about 7 to 12 cycles. TCRdb reprocessed the 5' RACE reads with MiXCR, giving one entry per CDR3 protein. The sample shows about 1.7 million distinct CDR3 sequences, 25% to 30% of them seen only once. Material: blood. Receptors originate from a woman in her twenties or thirties in good health.

The chain couples TRBV5-1 to TRBJ1-2, with a weak D call TRBD1 (5 bases). V was pared by 4 bases and J by 2 bases, with 15 bases between. Germline V gives CDR1 SGHRS, CDR2 YFSETQ. This CDR3 region has 15 residues. CDR3 in DNA: TGCGCCAGCAGCATACCAGGGCCACTCAACTATGGCTACACCTTC. It translates to CASSIPGPLNYGYTF. Full variable domain (missing parts from reference TRBV5-1 and TRBJ1-2): KAGVTQTPRYLIKTRGQQVTLSCSPISGHRSVSWYQQTPGQGLQFLFEYFSETQRNKGNFPGRFSGRQFSNSRSEMNVSTLELGDSALYLCASSIPGPLNYGYTFGSGTRLTVV.

The chain employs TRBV12-3 or TRBV12-4 and TRBJ2-1, with 8 bases aligning to TRBD2. The CDR3 runs to 15 residues. The V segment lost 5 bases and the J segment 7 bases; nucleotides outside the gene matches: 10. In nucleotides, the CDR3 is TGTGCCAGCAGTCCCCCCGGGACTAGTAGGAATGAGCAGTTCTTC. Its translation: CASSPPGTSRNEQFF.

This chain joins TRBV7-2 and TRBJ2-5; D possibly uses TRBD1 or TRBD2 (5 bases each). Germline CDR1 reads SGHTA; CDR2 reads FQGNSA. The CDR3 spans 16 residues. V lost 1 base and J lost 3, with 15 bases in between. DNA for the CDR3: TGTGCCAGCAGCTTAGGAAGCGGTTTAGGGGAAGAGACCCAGTACTTC. As protein: CASSLGSGLGEETQYF.

In this sample, this clonotype turned up once. V gene TRBV27 combines with J gene TRBJ1-1; D gene uncertain. V was cut by 8 bases and J by 4 bases, with 17 bases left in between. The germline CDR1 and CDR2 sequences are MNHEY and SMNVEV (reference sequence). The CDR3 sequence is 14 residues long. The CDR3 DNA is TGTGCCAGCGTACCCCTGAGGGCCGGCACTGAAGCTTTCTTT. As protein: CASVPLRAGTEAFF.

In this sample, this clonotype turned up a few times. A junction boundary mismatches the germline segment, possibly from a read error. The chain uses TRBV5-1 and TRBJ2-7; 7 bases fit TRBD2. The CDR3 covers 14 residues. Germline V gives CDR1 SGHRS, CDR2 YFSETQ. In DNA form, the CDR3 reads TGCGCCAGCAGCCCTAGCGGCATAAACTACGAGCGGTACTTC. Protein sequence: CASSPSGINYERYF.

V and J are TRBV12-3 or TRBV12-4 and TRBJ2-5, with D perhaps matching TRBD1 (9 bases). The CDR3 spans 16 residues. Trimming left V 2 bases short and J 2 bases short, with 15 bases between. The CDR3 reads CASSLCSGTGQETQYF. The CDR3 nucleotides read TGTGCCAGCAGTTTATGTAGCGGGACAGGGCAAGAGACCCAGTACTTC.

This clonotype was counted at least ten times. The rearrangement joins TRBV27 to TRBJ2-3, with D perhaps TRBD1 (5 bases). The CDR3 is 12 residues long. Trimming removed 8 bases from V and 5 bases from J, with 11 bases in between. From germline, CDR1 is MNHEY and CDR2 SMNVEV (reference sequence). In DNA form, the CDR3 reads TGTGCCAGCGGACATAGTGTAGATACGCAGTATTTT. Translated: CASGHSVDTQYF.

To note about this clonotype: A read error may explain this, as a much larger clone is one base away. J is TRBJ2-6 and V is TRBV4-1; 8 bases fit TRBD2. This CDR3 has 16 residues. The trim removed 7 bases at V and 0 bases at J, leaving 5 bases unmatched. CDR1 is MGHRA and CDR2 is YSYEKL in the germline V gene. The CDR3 loop is CASNRRGGSGANVLTF. CDR3 sequence (DNA): TGCGCCAGCAACCGCCGGGGGGGCTCTGGGGCCAACGTCCTGACTTTC.

Only a few counts were recorded for this clonotype. This chain connects TRBV27 to TRBJ1-2; 8 bases map to TRBD1. The CDR3 has 15 amino acids. CDR1 is MNHEY, CDR2 SMNVEV, per germline (reference sequence). The V gene end was trimmed by 5 bases and the J gene end by 6 bases; junction bases not matched to a gene: 11. CDR3 sequence (DNA): TGTGCCAGCAGTCCGCGGACAGGGAAGGGCAATGGCTACACCTTC. Translated, it gives CASSPRTGKGNGYTF.

The CDR3 loop is CASKKGGNYGYTF. The CDR3 bases are TGTGCCAGCAAAAAAGGGGGTAACTATGGCTACACCTTC. This sequence joins TRBV6-5 and TRBJ1-2, with a possible D match to TRBD1 (6 bases). CDR1 and CDR2 from the germline V gene are MNHEY and SVGAGI. The V and J ends lost 7 bases and 1 base respectively, with 10 bases between them. The CDR3 sequence is 13 residues long.

The V call is TRBV28, the J call TRBJ2-7, with 9 nucleotides matching TRBD2. Per the germline V gene, CDR1 is MDHEN and CDR2 is SYDVKM. V dropped 6 bases and J dropped 7; count of bases not matched to a gene: 13. CDR3 length: 15 residues. The chain's CDR3 is CASSRLRVSGGEQYF. CDR3 coding DNA: TGTGCCAGCAGCCGTCTCCGTGTGAGCGGGGGGGAGCAGTACTTC.

Regarding this clonotype: A much larger clone sits a single nucleotide away, making a read error possible. This chain joins TRBV29-1 and TRBJ2-6; D might be TRBD1 (6 bases). The CDR3 extends over 14 amino acids. Germline V gene lookup returns CDR1 SQVTM and CDR2 ANQGSEA. CDR3 region: CGVMGANGANVLTF. CDR3 nucleotides: TGCGGCGTTATGGGGGCGAATGGGGCCAACGTCCTGACTTTC.

The chain couples TRBV5-1 to TRBJ2-1, with D possibly being TRBD1 (6 bases). The J call may be incorrect, as the DNA end agrees better with TRBJ2-7. CDR3 size: 17 residues. Germline CDR1 and CDR2: SGHRS and YFSETQ. The CDR3 loop reads CASSSPVSDSPFDEQYF. The CDR3 DNA is TGCGCCAGCAGCTCCCCTGTCTCGGACAGCCCTTTTGATGAGCAGTACTTC.

This chain links TRBV9 with TRBJ2-1; TRBD2 aligns across 10 bases. Losses at the gene ends were 3 bases for V and 8 bases for J; bases not matched to a gene: 14. Germline lookup yields CDR1 SGDLS and CDR2 YYNGEE. The CDR3 is 17 residues long. CDR3 coding DNA: TGTGCCAGCAGCGCAGCCGGGAGGACTAGCGGACGTTATGAGCAGTTCTTC. It yields the protein CASSAAGRTSGRYEQFF.

The chain's CDR3 is CASSRVWREKKNEQFF. For the CDR3, the DNA is TGTGCCAGCAGTCGGGTATGGCGGGAGAAAAAGAATGAGCAGTTCTTC. The V call is TRBV11-2, the J call TRBJ2-1; 7 nucleotides align to TRBD2. J gave up 7 bases and V 6 bases, and 15 bases lay outside the gene matches. Germline values: CDR1 SGHAT, CDR2 FQNNGV. This CDR3 is 16 amino acids long.

In its sample, this clonotype was seen many times. The genes are TRBV12-3 or TRBV12-4 and TRBJ2-1, with unresolved D. Trimming shortened V by 8 bases and J by 4 bases, and 12 bases separated the two germline ends. This CDR3 comprises 13 residues. The CDR3 reads CASGPASYNEQFF. For the CDR3, the DNA is TGTGCCAGCGGCCCAGCCTCGTACAATGAGCAGTTCTTC.

There are many counts of this clonotype. The chain employs TRBV29-1 and TRBJ2-3; D may match TRBD1 or TRBD2 (5 bases each). V was shortened by 3 bases and J by 0 bases, with 7 bases between the two germline ends. The CDR3 is 13 residues long. The V gene's germline CDR1 is SQVTM and CDR2 ANQGSEA. In DNA form, the CDR3 reads TGCAGCGTTGAGGGGGAAAGCACAGATACGCAGTATTTT. Residues: CSVEGESTDTQYF.

The chain has TRBV29-1 and TRBJ1-1, with D uncertain. In germline, CDR1 is SQVTM, CDR2 ANQGSEA. V gave up 4 bases and J gave up 1 base, with 7 bases separating them. The CDR3 contains 12 residues. CDR3 bases: TGCAGCGTTGTCGAGACGAACACTGAAGCTTTCTTT. Protein sequence: CSVVETNTEAFF.

This clonotype came up a few times. The CDR3 sequence is CASSLMDSANSPLHF. CDR3 bases: TGTGCCAGCAGCTTAATGGACAGCGCTAATTCACCCCTCCACTTT. The gene calls are TRBV11-2 and TRBJ1-6; D might be TRBD1 (6 bases). Germline CDR1 is SGHAT and CDR2 is FQNNGV. V shed 2 bases and J shed 6 bases, with 11 bases lying between them. This CDR3 spans 15 amino acids.

This chain connects TRBV11-1 to TRBJ2-7; D may be TRBD1 or TRBD2 (5 bases each). CDR3 length: 16 residues. Germline values: CDR1 SGHAT, CDR2 FQDESV (reference sequence). Trimming cost V 0 bases and J 2 bases, with 14 bases left between them. The CDR3, as DNA: TGTGCCAGCAGCTTAGCCTACCGGGACCTACCCTACGAGCAGTACTTC. As protein: CASSLAYRDLPYEQYF.

In regard to this clonotype: Since a much larger clone is just one base distant, this may be a read error. This sequence joins TRBV4-1 and TRBJ2-7; D might be TRBD1 (6 bases). V lost 5 bases, J lost 7 bases, and 18 bases lay in between. In germline, CDR1 is MGHRA, CDR2 YSYEKL. The CDR3 is 14 residues long. CDR3 nucleotides: TGCGCCAGCAGCGCCAGGGGCCGCTGGAATGAGCAGTACTTC. It codes for CASSARGRWNEQYF.

This clonotype came up a few times. The rearrangement links TRBV5-1 to TRBJ2-1; 9 nucleotides line up with TRBD2. Germline V lookup: CDR1 SGHRS, CDR2 YFSETQ. This CDR3 is 17 amino acids long. Germline trimming cut 0 bases from V and 0 bases from J; bases unmatched to any gene: 4. The CDR3 DNA sequence: TGCGCCAGCAGCTTGGCAGCGGGGGGCCTCTCCTACAATGAGCAGTTCTTC. Amino acids: CASSLAAGGLSYNEQFF.

In its sample, this clonotype was seen a few times. J is TRBJ2-1 and V is TRBV28; 7 bases map to TRBD1. V lost 6 bases, J lost 4 bases, and 12 bases stayed unmatched. Germline CDR1 is MDHEN and CDR2 is SYDVKM. The CDR3 totals 16 residues. CDR3 loop: CASSLTGIGFYNEQFF. The CDR3, as DNA: TGTGCCAGCAGCTTGACAGGGATTGGGTTTTACAATGAGCAGTTCTTC.